This record concerns one T cell receptor (beta chain) sequence. The record originates from a study of T cell responses to AZD1222 COVID-19 vaccine. Some clones are missing from TCRdb's copy, which holds only in-frame ones; the method was immunoSEQ multiplex PCR. The data hold roughly 97,000 clones, with about 90% observed a single time. This clonotype was obtained from an adult in good health. The sample was peripheral blood, taken on day 0 of AZD1222 vaccination.

The CDR3 coding sequence is TGTGCCAGCAGCTCCAGGTCAGGGGGCCTCTGGGAGACCCAGTACTTC. This gives the protein CASSSRSGGLWETQYF. The chain couples TRBV11-2 to TRBJ2-5; 8 bases agree with TRBD1. Germline V gene data show CDR1 as SGHAT and CDR2 as FQNNGV. The V segment lost 4 bases and the J segment 5 bases; nucleotides outside the gene matches: 12. The CDR3 has 16 residues.